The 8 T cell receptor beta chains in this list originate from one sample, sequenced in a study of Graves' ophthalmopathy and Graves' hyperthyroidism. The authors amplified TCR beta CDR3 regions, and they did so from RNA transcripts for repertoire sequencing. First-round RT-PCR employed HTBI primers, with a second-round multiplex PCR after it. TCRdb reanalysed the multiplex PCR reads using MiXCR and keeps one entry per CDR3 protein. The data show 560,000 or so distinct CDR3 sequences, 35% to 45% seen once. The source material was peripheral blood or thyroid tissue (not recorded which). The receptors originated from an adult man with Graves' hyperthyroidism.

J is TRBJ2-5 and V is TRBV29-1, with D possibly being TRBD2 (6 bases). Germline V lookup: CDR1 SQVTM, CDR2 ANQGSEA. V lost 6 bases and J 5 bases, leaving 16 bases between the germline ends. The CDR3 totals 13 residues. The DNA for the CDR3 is TGCAGCGTAATAGCGGATGTTCTGGAGACCCAGTACTTC. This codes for CSVIADVLETQYF.

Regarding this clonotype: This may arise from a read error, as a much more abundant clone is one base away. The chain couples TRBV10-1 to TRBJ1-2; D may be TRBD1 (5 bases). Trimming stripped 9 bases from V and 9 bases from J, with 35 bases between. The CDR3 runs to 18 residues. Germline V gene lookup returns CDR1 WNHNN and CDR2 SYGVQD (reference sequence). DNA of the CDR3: TGCGCCAGTTGCCTAATACGAAAACTGAGACAGAGCGCCTTGCGCTACACCTTC. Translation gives CASCLIRKLRQSALRYTF.

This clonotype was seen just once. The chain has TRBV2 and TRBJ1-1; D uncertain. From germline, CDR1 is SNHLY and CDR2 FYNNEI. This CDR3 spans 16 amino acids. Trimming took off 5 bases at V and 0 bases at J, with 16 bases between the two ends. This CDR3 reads CASSRETSNLNTEAFF. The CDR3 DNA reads TGTGCCAGCAGTCGTGAGACAAGCAACTTGAACACTGAAGCTTTCTTT.

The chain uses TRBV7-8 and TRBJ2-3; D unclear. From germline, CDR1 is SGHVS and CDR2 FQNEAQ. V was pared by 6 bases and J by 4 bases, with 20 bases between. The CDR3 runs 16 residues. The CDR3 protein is CASSDLVPAEADTQYF. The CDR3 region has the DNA TGTGCCAGCAGTGACCTAGTTCCCGCCGAGGCAGATACGCAGTATTTT.

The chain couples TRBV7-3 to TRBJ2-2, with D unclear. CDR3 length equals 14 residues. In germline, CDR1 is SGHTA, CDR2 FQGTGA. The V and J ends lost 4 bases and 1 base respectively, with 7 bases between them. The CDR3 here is CASSYTENTGELFF. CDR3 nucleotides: TGTGCCAGCAGCTACACAGAGAACACCGGGGAGCTGTTTTTT. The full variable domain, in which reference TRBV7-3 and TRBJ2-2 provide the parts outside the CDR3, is GAGVSQTPSNKVTEKGKYVELRCDPISGHTALYWYRQSLGQGPEFLIYFQGTGAADDSGLPNDRFFAVRPEGSVSTLKIQRTERGDSAVYLCASSYTENTGELFFGEGSRLTVL.

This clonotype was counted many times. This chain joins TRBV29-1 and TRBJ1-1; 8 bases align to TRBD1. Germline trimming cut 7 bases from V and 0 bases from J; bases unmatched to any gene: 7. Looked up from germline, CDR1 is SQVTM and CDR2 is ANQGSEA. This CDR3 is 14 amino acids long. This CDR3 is CSARGQAMNTEAFF. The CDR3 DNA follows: TGCAGCGCCAGGGGGCAGGCTATGAACACTGAAGCTTTCTTT.

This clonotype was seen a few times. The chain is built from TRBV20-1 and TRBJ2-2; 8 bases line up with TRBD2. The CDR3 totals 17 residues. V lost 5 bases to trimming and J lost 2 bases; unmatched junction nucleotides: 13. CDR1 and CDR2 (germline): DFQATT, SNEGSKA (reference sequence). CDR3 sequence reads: CSADSPSGGLNTGELFF. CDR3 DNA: TGCAGTGCTGATAGCCCGAGCGGGGGCCTAAACACCGGGGAGCTGTTTTTT.

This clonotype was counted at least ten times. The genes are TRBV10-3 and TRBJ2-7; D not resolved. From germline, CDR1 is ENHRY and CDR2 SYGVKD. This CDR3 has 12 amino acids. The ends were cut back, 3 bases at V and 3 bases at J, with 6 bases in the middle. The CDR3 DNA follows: TGTGCCATCAGTGACCAAAGCTACGAGCAGTACTTC. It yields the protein CAISDQSYEQYF.